The present TCR beta chain was sequenced within a study of shared clonotypes between healthy human individuals. About the research overall: A donor's plate count was three for CD4 naive and three for CD4 memory; CD8 naive had two and CD8 memory one.

Healthy adults negative for HIV, lacking recent acute infections or vaccinations, served as donors. V lost 5 bases and J lost 4, with 23 bases in between. Germline loops: CDR1 MNHEY, CDR2 SMNVEV (reference sequence). The CDR3 is made up of 18 amino acids. Findings and limits, study-wide: Memory subsets generally showed smaller estimated richness than naive subsets did.

This clone was seen a handful of times. Its antigen remains unknown. Assay used: immunoSEQ multiplex PCR; TCRdb lists only in-frame clones, some missing. The sample includes approximately 330,000 clones, roughly 70% seen only once; the top ten take around 9.3%. The J gene is TRBJ1-4, the V gene TRBV27; D may be TRBD1 (5 bases). This sequence originates from a man aged 25-40 years in good health. The sequenced material came from memory CD4+ T cells sorted from blood. Subset of the sample: CD45RA-negative fraction. This chain's CDR3 is CASSPTPRKTGYNEKLFF. The CDR3 coding sequence is TGTGCCAGCAGTCCCACCCCGCGCAAAACAGGATATAATGAAAAACTGTTTTTT. Full variable domain (remainder filled in from reference TRBV27 and TRBJ1-4): EAQVTQNPRYLITVTGKKLTVTCSQNMNHEYMSWYRQDPGLGLRQIYYSMNVEVTDKGDVPEGYKVSRKEKRNFPLILESPSPNQTSLYFCASSPTPRKTGYNEKLFFGSGTQLSVL.